This T cell receptor beta chain was retrieved from a study of PD-1 blockade in classical Hodgkin lymphoma. Whole-study context: Nivolumab 3 mg/kg was given intravenously every 2 weeks.

As concerns this clone: Its antigen is not identified.

Sequencing used immunoSEQ multiplex PCR; TCRdb keeps in-frame clones, though not all of them. Of some 100,000 clones in the sample, roughly 92% were seen once. Points from the study as a whole: Prior to therapy, complete responders displayed diversity much like that of newly diagnosed patients. Repertoire differences lack defined causes, possibly disease activity or prior therapy. Researchers reported that CD4+ TCR diversity, though not CD8+, rose significantly by C4D1.

The V and J ends lost 3 bases and 4 bases respectively, with 15 bases between them. The germline CDR1 and CDR2 sequences are MNHEY and SMNVEV (reference sequence). The CDR3 is 15 residues long. No patient escaped relapse after autologous stem cell transplantation, and brentuximab vedotin exposure varied. The gene calls are TRBV27 and TRBJ1-1; D unresolved. This specimen consisted of peripheral blood mononuclear cells (PBMCs), obtained at baseline. This clonotype was sampled from a human donor with classical Hodgkin lymphoma. The CDR3 nucleotides read TGTGCCAGCAGTTTTAATCGGTGGGCGGGCACTGAAGCTTTCTTT. Translating gives CASSFNRWAGTEAFF.